These 12 T cell receptor beta chains came from one sample sequenced in a study of cytomegalovirus exposure and HLA in healthy donors. The PCR was carried out with 60 Vbeta primers and 13 Jbeta primers. The table came from immunoSEQ multiplex PCR; TCRdb's copy has only in-frame clones and leaves some out. The table lists more than 200,000 clones, 65% to 90% of them singletons. The sample consisted of PBMCs. These receptors were obtained from a girl aged 10-17 years in good health and CMV-seronegative.

The J gene is TRBJ2-5, the V gene TRBV11-2, with 8 positions matching TRBD2. V dropped 5 bases and J dropped 3; count of bases not matched to a gene: 2. The CDR3 is made up of 13 amino acids. CDR1 is SGHAT and CDR2 is FQNNGV in the germline V gene. The DNA for the CDR3 is TGTGCCAGCAGCCCGGGACTAGAAGAGACCCAGTACTTC. Residues: CASSPGLEETQYF.

This chain connects TRBV29-1 to TRBJ1-1; 8 positions agree with TRBD1. Germline CDR1 SQVTM, CDR2 ANQGSEA. CDR3 size: 16 residues. V was pared by 4 bases and J by 1 base, with 11 bases of the junction left unmatched. The CDR3 DNA sequence: TGCAGCGTTGTGCCCCCAGGAGGACAGGGGAACACTGAAGCTTTCTTT. Protein sequence: CSVVPPGGQGNTEAFF.

This chain uses TRBV11-2 with TRBJ2-7; TRBD2 aligns across 14 bases. V was pared by 5 bases and J by 3 bases, with 15 bases of the junction left unmatched. Germline V gene lookup returns CDR1 SGHAT and CDR2 FQNNGV. The CDR3 contains 19 residues. DNA for the CDR3: TGTGCCAGCAGCCATAGGACTAGCGGGAGGAACCAATACTTCTACGAGCAGTACTTC. Translating it yields CASSHRTSGRNQYFYEQYF.

The CDR3 sequence: CASSQEARARATDTQYF. The CDR3 coding sequence is TGTGCCAGCAGCCAAGAGGCAAGGGCGCGGGCCACAGATACGCAGTATTTT. The gene calls are TRBV4-2 and TRBJ2-3, with TRBD2 as a possible D gene (5 bases). This CDR3 region has 17 residues. The V gene's germline CDR1 is LGHNA and CDR2 YNFKEQ. V was cut by 0 bases and J by 2 bases, with 15 bases left in between.

This chain uses TRBV9 with TRBJ2-7, with 7 bases that match TRBD1. The CDR3 has 14 residues. V dropped 3 bases and J dropped 2; count of bases not matched to a gene: 5. Looked up from germline, CDR1 is SGDLS and CDR2 is YYNGEE. The CDR3 is CASSGPGQTYEQYF. The DNA of the CDR3 is TGTGCCAGCAGCGGCCCGGGACAGACCTACGAGCAGTACTTC.

This sequence joins TRBV19 and TRBJ1-1; tentatively, D is TRBD1 (6 bases). Germline CDR1 is LNHDA and CDR2 is SQIVND (reference sequence). The CDR3 has 10 residues. V lost 8 bases and J 11 bases, leaving 12 bases between the germline ends. CDR3 bases: TGTGCCAGTGGGGGGGCGCCTGCTTTCTTT. This codes for CASGGAPAFF.

The chain uses TRBV2 and TRBJ1-2; 8 nucleotides agree with TRBD1. The CDR3 extends over 17 amino acids. The germline V gene has CDR1 SNHLY and CDR2 FYNNEI. V lost 5 bases and J lost 8; bases outside the gene matches: 19. CDR3 residues: CASSTPTPPRTGSGYTF. CDR3 coding DNA: TGTGCCAGCAGTACCCCTACCCCACCCAGGACAGGGAGCGGCTACACCTTC.

The chain is built from TRBV19 and TRBJ1-5, with D perhaps matching TRBD1 (5 bases). Germline CDR1 reads LNHDA; CDR2 reads SQIVND (reference sequence). V shed 0 bases and J shed 0 bases, with 12 bases lying between them. This CDR3 is 17 amino acids long. The CDR3 DNA follows: TGTGCCAGTAGTATAGACGCCAGGACACTTAGCAATCAGCCCCAGCATTTT. It yields the protein CASSIDARTLSNQPQHF.

This chain joins TRBV28 and TRBJ1-2; 7 positions match TRBD1. Losses at the gene ends were 4 bases for V and 9 bases for J; bases not matched to a gene: 8. Germline CDR1 reads MDHEN; CDR2 reads SYDVKM. This CDR3 contains 13 residues. The CDR3: CASSWGQPTSYTF. The CDR3 nucleotides are TGTGCCAGCAGTTGGGGACAGCCGACGAGCTACACCTTC.

This clone occurred a few times. V and J are TRBV30 and TRBJ2-2; 7 bases align to TRBD2. This CDR3 has 15 residues. CDR1 and CDR2 from the germline V gene are GTSNPN and SVGIG (reference sequence). Trimming removed 5 bases from V and 6 bases from J; junction bases left unmatched: 12. CDR3: CAWALGVGGSGELFF. In DNA form, the CDR3 reads TGTGCCTGGGCCCTGGGAGTGGGAGGGTCCGGGGAGCTGTTTTTT.

V and J are TRBV2 and TRBJ2-7; 8 positions agree with TRBD1. The V and J ends lost 4 bases and 6 bases, in that order; junction bases with no gene match: 8. The germline V gene has CDR1 SNHLY and CDR2 FYNNEI. The CDR3 covers 14 residues. CDR3 residues: CASSVTGQGAEQYF. Here the CDR3 DNA reads TGTGCCAGCAGTGTAACCGGACAGGGAGCCGAGCAGTACTTC.

The chain is built from TRBV4-3 and TRBJ1-1; weak D call: TRBD1 (5 bases). The V end lost 4 bases, the J end lost 1 base, and 16 bases lay between the germline ends. The CDR3 extends over 16 amino acids. From germline, CDR1 is LGHNA and CDR2 YSLEER. The CDR3 here is CASSLSIDSRNTEAFF. CDR3 coding DNA: TGCGCCAGCAGCCTATCAATAGACAGCCGGAACACTGAAGCTTTCTTT.